The rows below give T cell receptor beta chains drawn from one sample of a study of blood T cell repertoires in COVID-19. Sequencing was performed with immunoSEQ multiplex PCR; in TCRdb, only in-frame clones are kept and a portion is missing. The data hold 150,000 to 250,000 clones, with about 86% observed a single time. Sequenced sample: PBMCs or T cells enriched from blood (not recorded which). These receptors all stem from a man in his forties or fifties who had recovered from COVID-19. CDR3s leave out the opening cysteine and the closing phenylalanine or tryptophan. Each record gives: D gene, V gene, J gene, CDR3 protein. The D gene is left open where the match is weak.

>TRBD1|TRBV3-1/TRBV3-2|TRBJ1-2
ASRRQGVDYGYT
>TRBD2|TRBV5-1|TRBJ2-1
ASSLATSSGGADEQF
>NA|TRBV30|TRBJ1-3
AWSVTAGLALGNTIY
>NA|TRBV21-1|TRBJ1-2
ASSKAVGNWGYGYT
>NA|TRBV6-5|TRBJ1-4
ASSSLSRGTNEKLF
>NA|TRBV30|TRBJ1-2
AWSVRSGRRNYGYT
>NA|TRBV2|TRBJ2-6
ASSVVRGANVLT
>NA|TRBV2|TRBJ1-1
AGTRLTGYGTEAF
>NA|TRBV3-1/TRBV3-2|TRBJ2-5
ASSQDYPGGVQETQY
>TRBD1|TRBV5-1|TRBJ2-3
ASHQTGASADTQY
>TRBD2|TRBV3-1/TRBV3-2|TRBJ2-7
ASSPYPLDGGISYEQY
>TRBD1|TRBV7-9|TRBJ1-2
ASSLAGTDYGYT
>TRBD1|TRBV6-1|TRBJ1-2
ASSGVWGQGYYGYT
>TRBD1|TRBV24-1|TRBJ1-3
ATSDWGQALKRGNTIY
>NA|TRBV6-1|TRBJ2-3
ASSEREDTQY
>NA|TRBV21-1|TRBJ1-5
ASSSLGTGIFGNQPQH
>NA|TRBV5-8|TRBJ1-2
ASSLYQMNYGYT
>TRBD1|TRBV14|TRBJ2-6
ASSLFETGLSGANVLT
>NA|TRBV6-5|TRBJ1-3
ASSRTEVSGNTIY
>NA|TRBV7-9|TRBJ2-3
ASSLTGSGTDTQY
>TRBD1|TRBV6-5|TRBJ1-1
ASSFKGTGEDAF
>TRBD2|TRBV28|TRBJ2-1
ARGSVTHRVAGYNEQF
>NA|TRBV5-4|TRBJ1-2
ASSLNVVVSYGYT
>NA|TRBV4-3|TRBJ1-4
ASSQEAALNEKLF
>NA|TRBV5-1|TRBJ1-4
ASSPTSEKLF
>NA|TRBV6-5|TRBJ1-4
ASSPGLGGELF
>NA|TRBV3-1/TRBV3-2|TRBJ1-3
ASSKQGSGNTIY
>TRBD1|TRBV7-2|TRBJ1-4
ASRNPGTGAEKLF
>NA|TRBV19|TRBJ2-2
ASRGGNTGELF
>NA|TRBV13|TRBJ1-5
ASSFAGTRDQPQH
>TRBD1|TRBV9|TRBJ2-1
ASSVGVTGDDEQF
>NA|TRBV21-1|TRBJ1-2
ARNYRAGGYT
>TRBD1|TRBV3-1/TRBV3-2|TRBJ1-3
ASSRSGTGTSFAF
>TRBD1|TRBV2|TRBJ1-5
ASSSGTGGYQPQH
>NA|TRBV5-6|TRBJ2-6
ASSLPTWRSASGANVLT
>TRBD2|TRBV11-3|TRBJ2-3
ASSLGRGGATDTQY
>NA|TRBV10-3|TRBJ1-2
AISFDRNYGYT
>NA|TRBV27|TRBJ1-1
ASSFGLGTSNTEAF
>TRBD2|TRBV4-3|TRBJ2-7
ASSQDSLAGGGEQY
>NA|TRBV6-1|TRBJ1-5
ASSDNWVGGSNQPQH
>NA|TRBV3-1/TRBV3-2|TRBJ1-2
ASSQAHAIGHGYGYT
>NA|TRBV27|TRBJ2-7
ASSFRGVYEQY
>TRBD1|TRBV9|TRBJ2-7
ASSPTGTGAYEQY
>NA|TRBV12-3/TRBV12-4|TRBJ1-1
ASSTVGATEAF
>NA|TRBV7-2|TRBJ1-2
ASSQSLIIYGYT
>NA|TRBV19|TRBJ2-1
ASSIAGSSYNEQF
>NA|TRBV28|TRBJ1-5
ASSSRAGNQPQH
>TRBD2|TRBV5-4|TRBJ2-7
ASSPPGRGVSYEQY